This T cell receptor beta chain was obtained from a study of shared clonotypes between healthy human individuals. Profiled with immunoSEQ multiplex PCR; TCRdb holds only in-frame clones, not every one. The sample carries 850,000 to 1,200,000 clones, roughly 80% recorded once. The receptor's source is a man younger than 35 in good health. Sequencing was done on a sample of memory CD4+ T cells sorted from blood. Stated subset: CD45RA-negative fraction.

The CDR3, as DNA: TGTGCCAGCAGTTTTAACCTAGCGGGGGCCTACAATGAGCAGTTCTTC. It yields the protein CASSFNLAGAYNEQFF. The V and J genes are TRBV6-5 and TRBJ2-1, with 10 bases lining up with TRBD2. The germline CDR1 and CDR2 sequences are MNHEY and SVGAGI. CDR3 size: 16 residues. V lost 4 bases, J lost 2 bases, and 5 bases stayed unmatched.